This TCR beta chain was found in a study of low-dose radiotherapy and immunotherapy resistance in tumors (dated by TCRdb to the early 2020s). For the study in its entirety: In Cohort 1, 0.5 Gy per fraction was delivered every 2 weeks, and a total PTV dose of 6.5 Gy was prescribed. Cohort 2 received 1 Gy per fraction every two weeks, with a total of 13 Gy over 26 weeks. Nivolumab was administered intravenously as a 240 mg flat dose every two weeks, and ipilimumab was administered intravenously at 1 mg/kg every six weeks. Cyclophosphamide 200 mg/m2 was administered intravenously every two weeks, one day before each radiation and immunotherapy administration. Patients took aspirin 300 mg orally once daily for four cycles, starting on cycle 1 day 1. The trial did not randomize participants into treatment groups. Eight patients were included in the translational analysis, namely three from the first dose cohort plus the first five from the second dose cohort.

The sequencer listed for this sample is Illumina HiSeq 2500. To make first-strand cDNA, Superscript III was used along with a set of TRAV- and TRBV-specific primers so that both the TCRalpha and TCRbeta chains were covered. TCRs were amplified with Phusion for approximately 19 PCR cycles using a constant-region primer together with the adapter attached to the V primers. Isolated mRNA was amplified with the MessageAmp II aRNA Amplification Kit, using a 16-hour in vitro transcription at 37°C. mRNA for TCR sequencing was isolated with the Dynabeads mRNA DIRECT Purification Kit. Indexed Illumina adapters were added in a second Phusion PCR of around 27 cycles, and the PCR products were purified with AMPure XP beads. Regarding the original processing steps: Using custom Perl scripts, TCR sequences that encoded the same protein were pooled, out-of-frame sequences were dropped, and the abundance of each clonotype was calculated. TCR sequences supported by only a single read were excluded from analysis. Shannon entropy, Gini index, clonality, richness, and the frequency of TCRs shared between repertoires were included as repertoire metrics. TCRdb handled the public reads itself, with Q25 trimming in fastp and clone calling in MiXCR, and kept productive beta chains. All rows with the same CDR3 protein become a single entry with the most common DNA and genes. The V and J calls here are based on TCRdb, not the publication. The sample table lists about 64,000 distinct CDR3 sequences, approximately 26% of them with a count of one. The ten largest account for about 6.6% of the sample.

According to the study, the label for this sample's time point signals: before trial treatment. Donors were enrolled in RACIN, a single-arm phase I dose-escalation trial in which nivolumab, ipilimumab, aspirin, low-dose cyclophosphamide and low-dose radiotherapy were combined. Patients with advanced, TIL-negative solid tumors were considered eligible. Trimming removed 6 bases from V and 6 bases from J, leaving 8 bases between the germline ends. As encoded in the germline V gene, CDR1 is MNHEY while CDR2 is SVGEGT. From the cysteine through the phenylalanine, the CDR3 covers 12 amino acids. Only the CDR3 region is kept as DNA, spanning 36 bases read in frame from base 1. This clonotype has a count of ten or more. Its antigen is still unknown. No clone much larger than this one lies a single base away; base qualities are absent.

The chain joins TRBV6-2 or TRBV6-3 to TRBJ2-2; confidence is insufficient to name the D gene. The sequences come from PBMCs, collected before treatment. This receptor was taken from a male donor with rectosigmoid adenocarcinoma. The encoded CDR3 is CASRPPSGELFF. In nucleotide form, the sequence is TGTGCCAGCAGACCCCCCTCCGGGGAGCTGTTTTTT.